This T cell receptor beta chain originates from a study of cytomegalovirus exposure and HLA in healthy donors. The primer mix had 60 Vbeta and 13 Jbeta primers. Assay: immunoSEQ multiplex PCR; the TCRdb copy retains only in-frame clones and omits some. The sample gives over 150,000 clones, about 72% of which show up once; 2.2% is in the top ten. Regarding the study as a whole: The study flagged about 160 TCR beta chains as cytomegalovirus-associated. Rates of TCR association differed by HLA locus in a later analysis, with DRB1 highest and HLA-C lowest. Owing to their indistinguishability, certain V segments, notably TRBV6-2 and TRBV6-3, were excluded. V- and J-gene trimming of TCR beta was linked (in a later analysis) to a missense DCLRE1C variant.

The CDR3 loop spans 15 amino acids. Germline assignment: CDR1 SQVTM and CDR2 ANQGSEA. Trimming removed 3 bases from V and 10 bases from J, with 22 bases in between. Worth noting for this clone: Antigen specificity is unknown.

This chain connects TRBV29-1 to TRBJ2-1; TRBD2 might be the D (6 bases). The sample was PBMCs. The origin of this receptor is a man between 50 and 59 years old in good health and CMV-seropositive. CDR3 residues: CSVDSPQGGAKEQFF. CDR3 sequence (DNA): TGCAGCGTTGACTCCCCCCAGGGCGGGGCGAAAGAGCAGTTCTTC.